This TCR beta chain appears in the sequencing data of a study of cytomegalovirus exposure and HLA in healthy donors. The length of the CDR3 is 16 residues. The ends were cut back, 2 bases at V and 0 bases at J, with 13 bases in the middle. Germline V gene lookup returns CDR1 SNHLY and CDR2 FYNNEI. Sequencing used immunoSEQ multiplex PCR; TCRdb keeps in-frame clones, though not all of them. The table includes roughly 60,000 clones, about 91% detected once. Points on this clone: The antigen remains undetermined.

Study-wide points: The study designated 150 or so TCR beta chains cytomegalovirus-associated. Confirmation was obtained in vitro that three CMV-associated chains are specific for CMV antigens.

The source material was PBMCs. This receptor was identified in a woman under 30 in good health and CMV-seronegative. This chain links TRBV2 with TRBJ1-1, with D perhaps matching TRBD1 (6 bases). The chain's CDR3 is CASSEWGGRMNTEAFF. Here the CDR3 DNA reads TGTGCCAGCAGTGAATGGGGGGGGCGGATGAACACTGAAGCTTTCTTT.